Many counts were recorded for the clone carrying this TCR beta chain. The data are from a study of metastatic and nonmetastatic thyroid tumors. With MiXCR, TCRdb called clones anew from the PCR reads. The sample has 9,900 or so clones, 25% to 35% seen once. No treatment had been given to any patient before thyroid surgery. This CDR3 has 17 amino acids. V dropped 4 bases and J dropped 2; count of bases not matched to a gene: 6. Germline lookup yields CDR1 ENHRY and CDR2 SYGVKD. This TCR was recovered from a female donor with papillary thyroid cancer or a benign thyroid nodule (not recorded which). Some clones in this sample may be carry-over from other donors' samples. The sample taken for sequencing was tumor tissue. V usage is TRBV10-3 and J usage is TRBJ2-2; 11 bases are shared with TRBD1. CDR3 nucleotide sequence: TGTGCCATCAGTGCGGGGACAGGGGGATTTAACACCGGGGAGCTGTTTTTT. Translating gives CAISAGTGGFNTGELFF.